This T cell receptor (beta chain) was sequenced during a study of beta chain features in type 1 diabetes. Overall study findings and caveats: Whether TCRB rearrangement is influenced by HLA type was left unresolved in this analysis. TCRB CDR3s were moderately but significantly shorter in Type 1 diabetes patients in all four CD4+ subsets.

The table lists this clone with a few counts. Its antigen is unknown. The entirety of the isolated RNA underwent reverse transcription, so expressed TCRB transcripts were sequenced. The table came from immunoSEQ multiplex PCR; TCRdb's copy has only in-frame clones and leaves some out. The sample has 150,000 to 190,000 clones, about 9.3% seen once. The source of this sequence is a man aged 25-45 years with type 1 diabetes. Sequenced input: central memory CD4+ T cells from blood.

CDR3 protein: CASSFAGLNQETQYF. The DNA for the CDR3 is TGTGCCAGCAGCTTCGCAGGACTCAACCAAGAGACCCAGTACTTC. The chain joins TRBV5-6 to TRBJ2-5; perhaps TRBD2 as D (5 bases). V was cut by 2 bases and J by 0 bases, with 11 bases left in between. Germline V CDR1 and CDR2: SGHDT, YYEEEE. The CDR3 consists of 15 residues.